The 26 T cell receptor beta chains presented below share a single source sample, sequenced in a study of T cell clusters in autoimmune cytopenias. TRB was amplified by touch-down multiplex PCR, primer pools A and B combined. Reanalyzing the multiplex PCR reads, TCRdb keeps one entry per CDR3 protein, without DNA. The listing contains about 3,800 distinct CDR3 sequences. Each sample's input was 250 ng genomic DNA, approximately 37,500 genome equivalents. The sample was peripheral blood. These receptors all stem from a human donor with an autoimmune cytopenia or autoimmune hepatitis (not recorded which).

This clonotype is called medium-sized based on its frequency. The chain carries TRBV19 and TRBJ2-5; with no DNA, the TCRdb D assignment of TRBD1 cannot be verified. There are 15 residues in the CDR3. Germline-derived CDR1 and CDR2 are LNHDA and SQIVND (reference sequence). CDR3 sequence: CASSIGQGMVETQYF.

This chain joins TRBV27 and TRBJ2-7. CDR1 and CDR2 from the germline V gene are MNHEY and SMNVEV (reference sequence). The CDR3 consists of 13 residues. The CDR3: CASNSDGSYEQYF.

CDR3 in amino acids: CASSVGAVYEQYF. The chain uses TRBV9 and TRBJ2-7. Germline V gene lookup returns CDR1 SGDLS and CDR2 YYNGEE. The CDR3 length is 13 residues. Full variable domain (outside the CDR3, taken from reference TRBV9 and TRBJ2-7): DSGVTQTPKHLITATGQRVTLRCSPRSGDLSVYWYQQSLDQGLQFLIQYYNGEERAKGNILERFSAQQFPDLHSELNLSSLELGDSALYFCASSVGAVYEQYFGPGTRLTVT.

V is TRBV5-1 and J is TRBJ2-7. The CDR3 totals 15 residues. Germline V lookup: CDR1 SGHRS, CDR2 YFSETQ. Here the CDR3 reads CASSLATGRSYEQYF.

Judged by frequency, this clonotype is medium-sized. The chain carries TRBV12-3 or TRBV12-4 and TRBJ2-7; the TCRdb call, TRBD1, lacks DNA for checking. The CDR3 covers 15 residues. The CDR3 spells CASSSTRTLDYEQYF.

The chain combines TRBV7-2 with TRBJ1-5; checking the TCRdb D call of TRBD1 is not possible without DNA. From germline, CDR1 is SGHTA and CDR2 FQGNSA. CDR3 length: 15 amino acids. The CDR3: CASSLVGRLNQPQHF.

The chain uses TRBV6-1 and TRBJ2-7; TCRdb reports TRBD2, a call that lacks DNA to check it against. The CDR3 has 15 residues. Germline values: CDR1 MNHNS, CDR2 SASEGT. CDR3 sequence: CASSYSTSGSHEQYF.

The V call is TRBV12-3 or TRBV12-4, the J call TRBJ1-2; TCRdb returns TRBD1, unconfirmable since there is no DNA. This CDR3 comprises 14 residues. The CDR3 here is CASSSRQGPWGYTF.

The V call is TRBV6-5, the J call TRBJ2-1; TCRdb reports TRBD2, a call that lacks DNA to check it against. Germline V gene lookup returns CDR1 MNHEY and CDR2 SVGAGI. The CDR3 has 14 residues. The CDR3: CAAHGGPGYNEQFF.

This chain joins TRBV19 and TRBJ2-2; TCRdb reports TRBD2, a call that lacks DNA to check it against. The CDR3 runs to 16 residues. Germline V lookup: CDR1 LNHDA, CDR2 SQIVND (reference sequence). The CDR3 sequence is CASSTGASGRAGELFF.

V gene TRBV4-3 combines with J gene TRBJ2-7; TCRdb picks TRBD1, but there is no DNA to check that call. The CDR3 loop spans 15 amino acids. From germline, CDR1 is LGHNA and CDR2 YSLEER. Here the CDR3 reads CASSQDIRGRYEQYF.

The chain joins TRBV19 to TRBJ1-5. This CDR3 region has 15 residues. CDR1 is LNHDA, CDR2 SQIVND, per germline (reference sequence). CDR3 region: CASSILLDSNQPQHF.

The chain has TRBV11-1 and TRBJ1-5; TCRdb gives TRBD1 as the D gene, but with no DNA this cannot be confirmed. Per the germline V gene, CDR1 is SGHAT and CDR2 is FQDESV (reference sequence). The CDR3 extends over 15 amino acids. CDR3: CASSLASRENQPQHF.

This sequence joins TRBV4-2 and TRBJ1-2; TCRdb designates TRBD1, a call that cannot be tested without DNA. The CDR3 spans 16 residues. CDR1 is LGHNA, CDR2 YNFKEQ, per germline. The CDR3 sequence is CASSPVGTGVNYGYTF.

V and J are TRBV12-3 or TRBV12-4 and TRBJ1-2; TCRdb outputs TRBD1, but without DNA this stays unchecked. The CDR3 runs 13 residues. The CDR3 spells CASNDRASYGYTF.

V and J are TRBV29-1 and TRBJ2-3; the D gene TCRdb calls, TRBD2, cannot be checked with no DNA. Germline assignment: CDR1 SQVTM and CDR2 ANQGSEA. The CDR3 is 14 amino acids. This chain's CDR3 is CSATSGRARDTQYF.

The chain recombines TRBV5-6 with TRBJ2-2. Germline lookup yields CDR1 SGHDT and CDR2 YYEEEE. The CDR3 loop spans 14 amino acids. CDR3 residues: CASSLMENTGELFF.

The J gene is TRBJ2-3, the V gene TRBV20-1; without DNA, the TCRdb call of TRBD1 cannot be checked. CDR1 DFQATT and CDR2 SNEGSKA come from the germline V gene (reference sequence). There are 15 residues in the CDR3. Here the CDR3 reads CSARVPGQHTDTQYF.

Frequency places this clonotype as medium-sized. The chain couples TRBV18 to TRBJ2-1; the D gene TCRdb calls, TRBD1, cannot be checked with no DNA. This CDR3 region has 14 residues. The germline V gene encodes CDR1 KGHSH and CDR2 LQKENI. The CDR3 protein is CASSPPQGYNEQFF. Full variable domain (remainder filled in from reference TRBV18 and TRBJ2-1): NAGVMQNPRHLVRRRGQEARLRCSPMKGHSHVYWYRQLPEEGLKFMVYLQKENIIDESGMPKERFSAEFPKEGPSILRIQQVVRGDSAAYFCASSPPQGYNEQFFGPGTRLTVL.

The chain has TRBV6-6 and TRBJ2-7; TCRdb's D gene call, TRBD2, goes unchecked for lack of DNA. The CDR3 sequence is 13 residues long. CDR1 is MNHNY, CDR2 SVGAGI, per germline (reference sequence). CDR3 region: CASLVGTSYEQYF.

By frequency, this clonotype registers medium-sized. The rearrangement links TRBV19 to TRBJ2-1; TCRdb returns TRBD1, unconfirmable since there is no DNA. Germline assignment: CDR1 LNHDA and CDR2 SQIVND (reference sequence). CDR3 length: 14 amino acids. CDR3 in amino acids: CASKIAGGYNEQFF.

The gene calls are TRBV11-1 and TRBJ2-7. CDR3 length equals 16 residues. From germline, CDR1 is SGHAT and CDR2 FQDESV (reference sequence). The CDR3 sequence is CASSQALSSYSYEQYF.

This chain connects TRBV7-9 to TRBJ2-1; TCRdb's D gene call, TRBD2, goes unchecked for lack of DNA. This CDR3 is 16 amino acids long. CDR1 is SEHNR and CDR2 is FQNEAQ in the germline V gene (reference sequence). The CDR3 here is CASSFLAVSSYNEQFF.

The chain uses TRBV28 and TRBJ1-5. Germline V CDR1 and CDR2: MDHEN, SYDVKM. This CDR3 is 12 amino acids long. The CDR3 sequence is CASIRSGQPQHF.

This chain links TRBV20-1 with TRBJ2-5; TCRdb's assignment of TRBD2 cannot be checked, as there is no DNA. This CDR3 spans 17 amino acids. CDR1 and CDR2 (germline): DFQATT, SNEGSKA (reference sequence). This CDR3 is CSARASLLAGGQETQYF.

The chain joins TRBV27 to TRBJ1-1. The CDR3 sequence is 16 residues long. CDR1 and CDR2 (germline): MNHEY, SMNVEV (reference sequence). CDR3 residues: CASSLSWPSFGTEAFF.